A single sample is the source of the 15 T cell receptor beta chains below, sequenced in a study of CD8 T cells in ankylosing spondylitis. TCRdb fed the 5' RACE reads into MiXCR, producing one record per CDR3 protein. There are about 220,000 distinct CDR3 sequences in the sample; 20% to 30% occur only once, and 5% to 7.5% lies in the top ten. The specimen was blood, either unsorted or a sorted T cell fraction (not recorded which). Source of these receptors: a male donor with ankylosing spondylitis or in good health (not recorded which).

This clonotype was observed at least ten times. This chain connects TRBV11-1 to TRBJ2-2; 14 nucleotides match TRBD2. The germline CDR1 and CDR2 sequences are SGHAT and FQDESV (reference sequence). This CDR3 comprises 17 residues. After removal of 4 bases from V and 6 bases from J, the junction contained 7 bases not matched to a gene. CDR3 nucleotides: TGTGCCAGCAGCTCTCGAGGGACTAGCGGGAGAGCCGGGGAGCTGTTTTTT. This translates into CASSSRGTSGRAGELFF.

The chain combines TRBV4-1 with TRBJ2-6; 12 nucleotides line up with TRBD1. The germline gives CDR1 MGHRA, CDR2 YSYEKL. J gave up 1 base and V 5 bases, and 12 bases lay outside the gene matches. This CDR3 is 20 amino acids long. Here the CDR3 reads CASSGPSRDRGLSGANVLTF. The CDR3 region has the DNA TGCGCCAGCAGCGGACCGAGCCGGGACAGGGGGCTTTCTGGGGCCAACGTCCTGACTTTC.

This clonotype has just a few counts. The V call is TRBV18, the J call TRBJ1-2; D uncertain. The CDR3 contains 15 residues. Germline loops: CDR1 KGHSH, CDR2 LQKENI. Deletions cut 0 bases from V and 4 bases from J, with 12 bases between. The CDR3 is CASSPPSKRAYGYTF. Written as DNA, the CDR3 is TGTGCCAGCTCACCACCGAGTAAGAGGGCCTATGGCTACACCTTC.

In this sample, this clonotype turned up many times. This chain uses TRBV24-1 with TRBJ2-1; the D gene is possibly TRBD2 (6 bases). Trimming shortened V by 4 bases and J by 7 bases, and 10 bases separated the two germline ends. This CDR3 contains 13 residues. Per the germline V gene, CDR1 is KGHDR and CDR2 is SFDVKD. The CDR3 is CATSDYGGNEQFF. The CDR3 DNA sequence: TGTGCCACCAGTGACTACGGGGGAAATGAGCAGTTCTTC.

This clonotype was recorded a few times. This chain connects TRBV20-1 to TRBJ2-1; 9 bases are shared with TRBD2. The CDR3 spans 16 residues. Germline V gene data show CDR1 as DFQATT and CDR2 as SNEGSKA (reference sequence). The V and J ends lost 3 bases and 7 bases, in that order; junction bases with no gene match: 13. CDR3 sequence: CSASSLAGPSGNEQFF. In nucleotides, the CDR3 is TGCAGTGCTAGTTCGCTAGCGGGACCCAGTGGGAATGAGCAGTTCTTC.

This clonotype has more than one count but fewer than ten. The CDR3 loop reads CASSSETTGANVLTF. CDR3 DNA sequence: TGCGCCAGCAGCTCCGAGACAACTGGGGCCAACGTCCTGACTTTC. The V and J genes are TRBV5-1 and TRBJ2-6; D not resolved. The germline V gene has CDR1 SGHRS and CDR2 YFSETQ. The ends were cut back, 3 bases at V and 2 bases at J, with 9 bases in the middle. This CDR3 is 15 amino acids long.

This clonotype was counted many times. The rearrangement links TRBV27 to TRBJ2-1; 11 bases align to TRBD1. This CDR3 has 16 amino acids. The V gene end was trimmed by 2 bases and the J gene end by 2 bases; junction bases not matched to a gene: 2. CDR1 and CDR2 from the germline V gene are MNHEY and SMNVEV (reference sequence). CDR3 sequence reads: CASSLQGQGAYNEQFF. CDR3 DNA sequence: TGTGCCAGCAGTTTACAGGGACAGGGGGCCTACAATGAGCAGTTCTTC.

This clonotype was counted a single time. The CDR3 region has the DNA TGTGCCAGCAGTAACAGGGTACCTGAAGCTTTCTTT. Translating gives CASSNRVPEAFF. V gene TRBV12-3 or TRBV12-4 combines with J gene TRBJ1-1; perhaps TRBD1 as D (6 bases). The CDR3 has 12 amino acids. V dropped 5 bases and J dropped 6 bases, with 10 bases sitting between them.

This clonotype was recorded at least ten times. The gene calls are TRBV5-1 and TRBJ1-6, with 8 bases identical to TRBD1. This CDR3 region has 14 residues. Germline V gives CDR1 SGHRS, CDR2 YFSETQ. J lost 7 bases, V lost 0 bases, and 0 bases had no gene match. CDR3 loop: CASSLGQGNSPLHF. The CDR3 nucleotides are TGCGCCAGCAGCTTGGGACAGGGGAATTCACCCCTCCACTTT.

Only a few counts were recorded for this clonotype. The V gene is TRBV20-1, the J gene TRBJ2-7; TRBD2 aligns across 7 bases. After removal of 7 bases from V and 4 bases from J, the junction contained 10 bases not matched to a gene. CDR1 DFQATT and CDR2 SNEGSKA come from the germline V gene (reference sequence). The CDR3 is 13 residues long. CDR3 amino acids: CSVQTSSRYEQYF. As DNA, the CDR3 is TGCAGTGTTCAGACTAGCAGCCGGTACGAGCAGTACTTC.

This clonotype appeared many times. Written as DNA, the CDR3 is TGTGCCATCAGTACCGGGACAGGGTACGAGCAGTACTTC. It encodes CAISTGTGYEQYF. The chain couples TRBV10-3 to TRBJ2-7; 9 positions agree with TRBD1. The germline CDR1 and CDR2 sequences are ENHRY and SYGVKD. This CDR3 contains 13 residues. The V gene end was trimmed by 5 bases and the J gene end by 4 bases; junction bases not matched to a gene: 3.

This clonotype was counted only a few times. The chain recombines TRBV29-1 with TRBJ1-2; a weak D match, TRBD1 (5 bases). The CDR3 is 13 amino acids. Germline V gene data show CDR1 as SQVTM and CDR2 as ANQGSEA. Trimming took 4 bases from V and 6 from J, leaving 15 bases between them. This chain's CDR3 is CSVAEVGVNGYTF. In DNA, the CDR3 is TGCAGCGTTGCGGAGGTAGGGGTAAATGGCTACACCTTC. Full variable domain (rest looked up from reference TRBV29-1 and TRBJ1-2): SAVISQKPSRDICQRGTSLTIQCQVDSQVTMMFWYRQQPGQSLTLIATANQGSEATYESGFVIDKFPISRPNLTFSTLTVSNMSPEDSSIYLCSVAEVGVNGYTFGSGTRLTVV.

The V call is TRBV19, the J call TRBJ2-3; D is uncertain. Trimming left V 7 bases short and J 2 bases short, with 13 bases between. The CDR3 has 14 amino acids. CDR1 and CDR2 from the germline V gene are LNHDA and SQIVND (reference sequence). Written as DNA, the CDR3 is TGTGCCAGTATCGGAGCCAGTCTCACAGATACGCAGTATTTT. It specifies CASIGASLTDTQYF.

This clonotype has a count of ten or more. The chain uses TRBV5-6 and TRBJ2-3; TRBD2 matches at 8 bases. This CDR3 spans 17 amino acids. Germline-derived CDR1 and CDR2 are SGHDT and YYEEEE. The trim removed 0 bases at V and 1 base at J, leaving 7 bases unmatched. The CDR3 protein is CASSLVGLAGRTDTQYF. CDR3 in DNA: TGTGCCAGCAGCTTGGTTGGGTTAGCGGGACGCACAGATACGCAGTATTTT. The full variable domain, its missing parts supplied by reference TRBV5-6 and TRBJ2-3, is DAGVTQSPTHLIKTRGQQVTLRCSPKSGHDTVSWYQQALGQGPQFIFQYYEEEERQRGNFPDRFSGHQFPNYSSELNVNALLLGDSALYLCASSLVGLAGRTDTQYFGPGTRLTVL.

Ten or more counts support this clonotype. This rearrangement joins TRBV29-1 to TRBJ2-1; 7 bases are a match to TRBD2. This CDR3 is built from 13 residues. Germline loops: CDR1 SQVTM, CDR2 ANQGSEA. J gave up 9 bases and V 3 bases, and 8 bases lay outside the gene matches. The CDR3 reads CSVDNAGAGEQFF. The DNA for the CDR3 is TGCAGCGTTGATAACGCGGGAGCGGGTGAGCAGTTCTTC.